These 30 T cell receptor beta chains were all obtained from the same sample, sequenced in a study of blood T cell repertoires in COVID-19. Data came from immunoSEQ multiplex PCR; TCRdb stores just in-frame clones and leaves some out. The sample lists 400,000 to 550,000 clones, around 89% occurring once. Specimen: peripheral blood. Receptors were obtained from a woman aged 30 to 39 with acute or convalescent COVID-19.

The chain uses TRBV4-2 and TRBJ2-5; D gene uncertain. The CDR3 has 18 residues. CDR1 is LGHNA and CDR2 is YNFKEQ in the germline V gene. The V and J ends lost 0 bases and 1 base respectively, with 18 bases between them. In DNA, the CDR3 is TGTGCCAGCAGCCAAGATAACACAGCCACGCATGCCCAAGAGACCCAGTACTTC. It encodes CASSQDNTATHAQETQYF.

With respect to this clone: The same CDR3 also results from other DNA sequences found in this sample. The gene calls are TRBV19 and TRBJ1-1, with D unresolved. The CDR3 runs 13 residues. The V gene lost 4 bases and the J gene lost 5 bases, with 11 bases spanning the gap. Germline V gives CDR1 LNHDA, CDR2 SQIVND (reference sequence). DNA for the CDR3: TGTGCCAGTAGTAGGCGCGGTGGGACTGAAGCTTTCTTT. Its translation is CASSRRGGTEAFF.

V usage is TRBV30 and J usage is TRBJ2-5, with TRBD2 identical over 8 bases. Trimming cost V 0 bases and J 5 bases; bases outside gene matches: 8. This CDR3 is 15 amino acids long. Germline V CDR1 and CDR2: GTSNPN, SVGIG (reference sequence). The CDR3 DNA reads TGTGCCTGGAGTGTAATGGGCGGGGGGATGGAGACCCAGTACTTC. Translation: CAWSVMGGGMETQYF.

V is TRBV29-1 and J is TRBJ1-4; D not resolved. V lost 4 bases and J 5 bases, leaving 11 bases between the germline ends. From germline, CDR1 is SQVTM and CDR2 ANQGSEA. The CDR3 runs 13 residues. CDR3 protein: CSVVRSPNEKLFF. The CDR3 region has the DNA TGCAGCGTTGTTAGGAGTCCGAATGAAAAACTGTTTTTT.

This clone appeared a few times. The chain employs TRBV3-1 (or the pseudogene TRBV3-2) and TRBJ1-2; 7 bases map to TRBD1. This CDR3 spans 13 amino acids. Germline V lookup: CDR1 LGHDT, CDR2 YNNKEL (reference sequence). The V segment lost 4 bases and the J segment 4 bases; nucleotides outside the gene matches: 3. In nucleotides, the CDR3 is TGTGCCAGCAGCCCGGGACAGCTCTATGGCTACACCTTC. It codes for CASSPGQLYGYTF.

The CDR3 nucleotides are TGTGCCAGCAGCTTACAGGGCCAAGAGACCCAGTACTTC. Its translation is CASSLQGQETQYF. The chain has TRBV7-9 and TRBJ2-5; weak D call: TRBD1 (5 bases). Looked up from germline, CDR1 is SEHNR and CDR2 is FQNEAQ (reference sequence). The CDR3 totals 13 residues. Trimming took 2 bases from V and 1 from J, leaving 5 bases between them.

The gene calls are TRBV2 and TRBJ2-5, with D hard to call. CDR1 SNHLY and CDR2 FYNNEI come from the germline V gene. This CDR3 is 13 amino acids long. V was cut by 4 bases and J by 1 base, with 7 bases left in between. As DNA, the CDR3 is TGTGCCAGCAGTGGAAGCCTCCAAGAGACCCAGTACTTC. It encodes CASSGSLQETQYF.

V and J are TRBV30 and TRBJ1-1; a weak D match, TRBD1 (5 bases). This CDR3 region has 13 residues. With 8 bases removed from V and 4 bases from J, the gap between germline ends came to 17 bases. CDR1 and CDR2 (germline): GTSNPN, SVGIG (reference sequence). CDR3 in amino acids: CAGYSGGVTEAFF. For the CDR3, the DNA is TGTGCCGGGTATTCAGGAGGGGTCACTGAAGCTTTCTTT.

The chain carries TRBV6-5 and TRBJ2-3; 8 nucleotides line up with TRBD2. CDR1 and CDR2 (germline): MNHEY, SVGAGI. This CDR3 contains 14 residues. Trimming at V came to 6 bases and at J to 2 bases, leaving 4 bases not matched to a gene. CDR3 nucleotide sequence: TGTGCCAGCAGGTTAGCGGGGCACACAGATACGCAGTATTTT. Translated: CASRLAGHTDTQYF.

For this clone: One end of the junction does not line up with germline, which may come from a read error. The chain carries TRBV2 and TRBJ2-2, with D perhaps TRBD1 (6 bases). Per the germline V gene, CDR1 is SNHLY and CDR2 is FYNNEI. CDR3 length: 15 residues. In DNA, the CDR3 is TGTGCCAGCAGTAGACAGGCGATGAACACCGGGGAGCTGCTTTTT. The encoded protein is CASSRQAMNTGELLF.

The CDR3 sequence is CASSWTGINEKLFF. DNA for the CDR3: TGCGCCAGCAGCTGGACAGGGATTAATGAAAAACTGTTTTTT. The J gene is TRBJ1-4, the V gene TRBV5-1, with 8 bases that match TRBD1. Germline V CDR1 and CDR2: SGHRS, YFSETQ. The trim removed 3 bases at V and 4 bases at J, leaving 2 bases unmatched. The CDR3 consists of 14 residues.

V gene TRBV5-1 combines with J gene TRBJ2-5; D remains ambiguous. Trimming cost V 3 bases and J 1 base, with 7 bases left between them. The CDR3 length is 13 residues. Looked up from germline, CDR1 is SGHRS and CDR2 is YFSETQ. The CDR3 loop is CASSSPLQETQYF. CDR3 sequence (DNA): TGCGCCAGCAGCTCCCCCCTCCAAGAGACCCAGTACTTC.

On this clone itself: Different DNA sequences within this sample yield the same CDR3. The V and J genes are TRBV6-5 and TRBJ1-1, with no clear D. This CDR3 is built from 13 residues. Germline V gene data show CDR1 as MNHEY and CDR2 as SVGAGI. V was pared by 0 bases and J by 5 bases, with 7 bases between. CDR3 amino acids: CASSYSGETEAFF. The CDR3, as DNA: TGTGCCAGCAGTTACTCTGGGGAGACTGAAGCTTTCTTT.

The V and J genes are TRBV30 and TRBJ1-4; D is unresolved. This CDR3 comprises 14 residues. Germline CDR1 GTSNPN, CDR2 SVGIG (reference sequence). The V and J ends lost 0 bases and 0 bases respectively, with 5 bases between them. CDR3 loop: CAWSVRATNEKLFF. The CDR3 nucleotides read TGTGCCTGGAGTGTAAGAGCAACTAATGAAAAACTGTTTTTT.

This rearrangement joins TRBV18 to TRBJ1-5; D not resolved. The CDR3 is 13 residues long. Germline V gene sequence: CDR1 KGHSH, CDR2 LQKENI. The V and J ends lost 2 bases and 5 bases respectively, with 7 bases between them. This CDR3 is CASSPTADQPQHF. In DNA, the CDR3 is TGTGCCAGCTCACCAACGGCGGATCAGCCCCAGCATTTT. The whole variable domain, remainder taken from reference TRBV18 and TRBJ1-5, is NAGVMQNPRHLVRRRGQEARLRCSPMKGHSHVYWYRQLPEEGLKFMVYLQKENIIDESGMPKERFSAEFPKEGPSILRIQQVVRGDSAAYFCASSPTADQPQHFGDGTRLSIL.

The gene calls are TRBV28 and TRBJ1-5, with 7 bases aligning to TRBD1. The CDR3 sequence is 15 residues long. The germline gives CDR1 MDHEN, CDR2 SYDVKM. The V and J ends lost 8 bases and 7 bases, in that order; junction bases with no gene match: 14. The CDR3 DNA reads TGTGCCAGCCATCCAGCTCGGCAGGGGGGCCAGCCCCAGCATTTT. Translating it yields CASHPARQGGQPQHF.

This chain uses TRBV3-1 (or the pseudogene TRBV3-2) with TRBJ2-7; D gene uncertain. V lost 5 bases to trimming and J lost 1 base, with 9 bases between them. CDR3 length: 13 residues. The germline V gene has CDR1 LGHDT and CDR2 YNNKEL (reference sequence). The CDR3 region is CASSLQLSYEQYF. The CDR3 nucleotides read TGTGCCAGCAGCTTACAGTTGTCCTACGAGCAGTACTTC.

The rearrangement links TRBV19 to TRBJ2-3; 8 bases are a match to TRBD1. The V gene's germline CDR1 is LNHDA and CDR2 SQIVND (reference sequence). Trimming took 6 bases from V and 1 from J; bases not matched to a gene: 12. The CDR3 runs to 17 residues. The CDR3 DNA reads TGTGCCAGTAGCATAACAACCGGGACAGGCGGCACAGATACGCAGTATTTT. It yields the protein CASSITTGTGGTDTQYF.

The chain uses TRBV9 and TRBJ2-4; TRBD1 matches at 7 bases. Germline V gene sequence: CDR1 SGDLS, CDR2 YYNGEE. The CDR3 extends over 17 amino acids. With 4 bases clipped from V and 0 bases from J, the junction kept 10 bases outside the gene matches. CDR3 DNA: TGTGCCAGCAGCCCCCAGAGAGGGGGCCTAGCCAAAAACATTCAGTACTTC. Translation gives CASSPQRGGLAKNIQYF.

The V gene is TRBV30, the J gene TRBJ2-5; 11 nucleotides align to TRBD2. V trimming: 5 bases; J trimming: 5 bases; junction bases outside the gene matches: 7. Germline CDR1 GTSNPN, CDR2 SVGIG (reference sequence). CDR3 length equals 14 residues. The CDR3 region is CAWRLAGQGETQYF. The CDR3 DNA reads TGTGCCTGGCGACTAGCGGGGCAGGGTGAGACCCAGTACTTC. Supplemented by reference TRBV30 and TRBJ2-5, the full variable domain reads SQTIHQWPATLVQPVGSPLSLECTVEGTSNPNLYWYRQAAGRGLQLLFYSVGIGQISSEVPQNLSASRPQDRQFILSSKKLLLSDSGFYLCAWRLAGQGETQYFGPGTRLLVL.

The genes are TRBV2 and TRBJ1-1; D is undetermined. Trimming shortened V by 6 bases and J by 0 bases, and 8 bases separated the two germline ends. Germline CDR1 SNHLY, CDR2 FYNNEI. The CDR3 has 13 residues. CDR3 amino acids: CASSGEMNTEAFF. CDR3 nucleotide sequence: TGTGCCAGCAGCGGGGAGATGAACACTGAAGCTTTCTTT.

The chain uses TRBV3-1 (or the pseudogene TRBV3-2) and TRBJ2-3; 9 bases line up with TRBD2. V was pared by 0 bases and J by 2 bases, with 3 bases of the junction left unmatched. CDR3 size: 16 residues. CDR1 is LGHDT, CDR2 YNNKEL, per germline (reference sequence). The CDR3 reads CASSQERTSVTDTQYF. CDR3 nucleotide sequence: TGTGCCAGCAGCCAAGAGAGGACTAGCGTCACAGATACGCAGTATTTT.

The chain links TRBV6-5 to TRBJ2-2; possible D gene TRBD1, 5 bases. This CDR3 is 14 amino acids long. Germline CDR1 MNHEY, CDR2 SVGAGI. V lost 8 bases and J lost 0, with 10 bases in between. DNA of the CDR3: TGTGCCAGCGGTAGGACAACGAACACCGGGGAGCTGTTTTTT. This codes for CASGRTTNTGELFF.

The chain combines TRBV10-3 with TRBJ2-1; tentative D call: TRBD2 (6 bases). The CDR3 totals 16 residues. V lost 0 bases and J lost 2, with 11 bases in between. From germline, CDR1 is ENHRY and CDR2 SYGVKD. The CDR3 coding sequence is TGTGCCATCAGTGAGTCGGAGGGGACGACCTACAATGAGCAGTTCTTC. As protein: CAISESEGTTYNEQFF.

This clone was recorded once. The chain uses TRBV27 and TRBJ1-1; no reliable D call. From germline, CDR1 is MNHEY and CDR2 SMNVEV (reference sequence). Trimming cost V 5 bases and J 6 bases, with 10 bases left between them. The length of the CDR3 is 12 residues. The CDR3 DNA sequence: TGTGCCAGCAGTCCCGTTGGGCCTGAAGCTTTCTTT. As protein: CASSPVGPEAFF.

The V gene is TRBV5-4, the J gene TRBJ1-3; no reliable D call. This CDR3 has 14 amino acids. V was cut by 4 bases and J by 8 bases, with 16 bases left in between. CDR1 is SGHNT, CDR2 YYREEE, per germline (reference sequence). CDR3 residues: CASSPSPNRDTIYF. For the CDR3, the DNA is TGTGCCAGCAGCCCCTCCCCCAACCGGGACACCATATATTTT.

The chain is built from TRBV5-1 and TRBJ2-5, with a possible D match to TRBD1 (5 bases). CDR3 size: 13 residues. Deletions cut 1 base from V and 5 bases from J, with 9 bases between. Germline V gene lookup returns CDR1 SGHRS and CDR2 YFSETQ. CDR3 DNA: TGCGCCAGCAGCTTGCAAGGGGTGGAGACCCAGTACTTC. Translation gives CASSLQGVETQYF.

The chain has TRBV9 and TRBJ2-2; 10 bases agree with TRBD1. The junction had 9 bases not matched to a gene; V was cut back by 3 bases and J by 4 bases. The germline CDR1 and CDR2 sequences are SGDLS and YYNGEE. This CDR3 spans 17 amino acids. CDR3 nucleotide sequence: TGTGCCAGCAGCGCACCCGGGACAGGGGTTTCCACCGGGGAGCTGTTTTTT. It is translated as CASSAPGTGVSTGELFF.

The chain combines TRBV30 with TRBJ1-5, with D unresolved. Trimming shortened V by 4 bases and J by 5 bases, and 15 bases separated the two germline ends. In germline, CDR1 is GTSNPN, CDR2 SVGIG (reference sequence). The CDR3 is 14 amino acids. The CDR3 sequence: CAWTTLWGDQPQHF. CDR3 sequence (DNA): TGTGCCTGGACCACACTTTGGGGAGATCAGCCCCAGCATTTT.

The CDR3 coding sequence is TGTGCCAGCAGATCCCTCCGAAGGACAGGAGAGACCCAGTACTTC. Its translation: CASRSLRRTGETQYF. J is TRBJ2-5 and V is TRBV11-2; TRBD1 matches 7 bases. This CDR3 contains 15 residues. Per the germline V gene, CDR1 is SGHAT and CDR2 is FQNNGV. The junction had 11 bases not matched to a gene; V was cut back by 6 bases and J by 4 bases.